The 29 T cell receptor beta chains presented below share a single source sample, sequenced in a study of human T cells and chemical hapten exposure. TCRdb re-called the RACE reads with MiXCR, one entry per CDR3 protein. The sample has tens of thousands of distinct CDR3 sequences; 9.5% to 10% are singletons. Noted time point: pre-sensitization, week 0. Treatment of the sample: therapeutic diphenylcyclopropenone sensitization with weekly scalp DPC. Sample: whole blood, taken in connection with sensitization to the hapten diphenylcyclopropenone (DPC). The receptors were gathered from a middle-aged man with alopecia areata. Some clones in this sample may be carry-over from other donors' samples.

This chain connects TRBV11-2 to TRBJ2-5; the match to TRBD2 covers 11 bases. Trimming at V came to 5 bases and at J to 0 bases, leaving 5 bases not matched to a gene. Germline CDR1 SGHAT, CDR2 FQNNGV. The CDR3 extends over 16 amino acids. CDR3 loop: CASSRLAGTYQETQYF. CDR3 bases: TGTGCCAGCAGCCGACTAGCGGGAACGTACCAAGAGACCCAGTACTTC. Complete variable domain (other parts from reference TRBV11-2 and TRBJ2-5): EAGVAQSPRYKIIEKRQSVAFWCNPISGHATLYWYQQILGQGPKLLIQFQNNGVVDDSQLPKDRFSAERLKGVDSTLKIQPAKLEDSAVYLCASSRLAGTYQETQYFGPGTRLLVL.

This clonotype has at least ten counts. The rearrangement uses TRBV7-9 and TRBJ2-7, with D possibly called TRBD1 or TRBD2 (5 bases each). The CDR3 has 14 amino acids. Trimming cost V 3 bases and J 2 bases, with 11 bases left between them. Germline lookup yields CDR1 SEHNR and CDR2 FQNEAQ (reference sequence). This CDR3 is CASSLDGATYEQYF. CDR3 nucleotides: TGTGCCAGCAGCTTGGACGGGGCGACCTACGAGCAGTACTTC.

This clonotype was seen a handful of times. The chain recombines TRBV12-3 or TRBV12-4 with TRBJ2-2; no clear D gene. The CDR3 is 16 residues long. V dropped 6 bases and J dropped 2 bases, with 16 bases sitting between them. CDR3 region: CASSPRKMANTGELFF. The CDR3 DNA reads as TGTGCCAGCAGCCCAAGAAAAATGGCTAACACCGGGGAGCTGTTTTTT.

The V and J genes are TRBV10-3 and TRBJ2-1, with 11 nucleotides matching TRBD2. There are 14 residues in the CDR3. The ends lost 6 bases at V and 6 bases at J; junction bases unmatched: 4. The germline V gene encodes CDR1 ENHRY and CDR2 SYGVKD. CDR3 loop: CAIRTSGSVNEQFF. CDR3 sequence (DNA): TGTGCCATCAGAACTAGCGGGAGTGTCAATGAGCAGTTCTTC.

The chain links TRBV7-2 to TRBJ2-2; no clear D gene. This CDR3 is built from 16 residues. Trimming stripped 2 bases from V and 1 base from J, with 11 bases between. CDR1 is SGHTA, CDR2 FQGNSA, per germline. CDR3 DNA: TGTGCCAGCAGCTTAATACCGGACCAGAACACCGGGGAGCTGTTTTTT. Protein product: CASSLIPDQNTGELFF.

In this sample, this clonotype turned up many times. The chain recombines TRBV7-8 with TRBJ2-3; TRBD2 matches 9 bases. V shed 5 bases and J 5 bases; nucleotides not matched to a gene: 11. The CDR3 consists of 16 residues. Germline V CDR1 and CDR2: SGHVS, FQNEAQ. CDR3 region: CASSLVVAGAVDTQYF. CDR3 nucleotide sequence: TGTGCCAGCAGCCTCGTCGTAGCGGGAGCGGTAGATACGCAGTATTTT.

In its sample, this clonotype was seen many times. This rearrangement joins TRBV6-2 or TRBV6-3 to TRBJ2-7; 9 bases map to TRBD1. Germline V gene data show CDR1 as MNHEY and CDR2 as SVGEGT. The CDR3 has 14 residues. Losses at the gene ends were 2 bases for V and 4 bases for J; bases not matched to a gene: 3. The chain's CDR3 is CASSYGTGTYEQYF. The CDR3 region has the DNA TGTGCCAGCAGTTACGGGACAGGGACGTACGAGCAGTACTTC.

The chain joins TRBV9 to TRBJ2-3; the match to TRBD2 covers 8 bases. The trim removed 4 bases at V and 1 base at J, leaving 8 bases unmatched. There are 16 residues in the CDR3. Germline V lookup: CDR1 SGDLS, CDR2 YYNGEE. CDR3 nucleotides: TGTGCCAGCAGCCCGAGGGCGGGAGGAGGCACAGATACGCAGTATTTT. It is translated as CASSPRAGGGTDTQYF.

This chain connects TRBV7-3 to TRBJ2-7, with 7 bases fitting TRBD2. The CDR3 is made up of 15 amino acids. Germline CDR1 reads SGHTA; CDR2 reads FQGTGA. The V gene end was trimmed by 2 bases and the J gene end by 3 bases; junction bases not matched to a gene: 7. The CDR3 here is CASSLSRAGNYEQYF. The CDR3 DNA reads TGTGCCAGCAGCTTATCGAGAGCGGGAAACTACGAGCAGTACTTC. Based on the CDR3 plus reference TRBV7-3 and TRBJ2-7, the full variable domain is GAGVSQTPSNKVTEKGKYVELRCDPISGHTALYWYRQSLGQGPEFLIYFQGTGAADDSGLPNDRFFAVRPEGSVSTLKIQRTERGDSAVYLCASSLSRAGNYEQYFGPGTRLTVT.

The genes are TRBV5-4 and TRBJ1-1; D not certain. The CDR3 totals 14 residues. V was cut by 5 bases and J by 0 bases, with 11 bases left in between. CDR1 SGHNT and CDR2 YYREEE come from the germline V gene (reference sequence). The CDR3 sequence is CASSGQAVNTEAFF. CDR3 bases: TGTGCCAGCAGTGGGCAGGCGGTGAACACTGAAGCTTTCTTT.

The chain carries TRBV14 and TRBJ2-1; D unclear. V was pared by 0 bases and J by 7 bases, with 16 bases between. Germline V gene data show CDR1 as SGHDN and CDR2 as FVKESK. This CDR3 is built from 16 residues. DNA of the CDR3: TGTGCCAGCAGCCAAGATGTCAGTACTTTAGGGAATGAGCAGTTCTTC. This sequence encodes CASSQDVSTLGNEQFF.

This clonotype was counted at least ten times. The rearrangement uses TRBV6-2 or TRBV6-3 and TRBJ2-7; TRBD1 aligns across 8 bases. Trimming removed 9 bases from V and 2 bases from J; junction bases left unmatched: 6. Germline-derived CDR1 and CDR2 are MNHEY and SVGEGT. The CDR3 has 13 amino acids. CDR3 amino acids: CASSRTGTYEQYF. The CDR3 DNA sequence: TGTGCCAGTTCAAGGACAGGGACCTACGAGCAGTACTTC.

This clonotype was seen many times. The gene calls are TRBV2 and TRBJ1-2, with D possibly matching TRBD1 (5 bases). Germline CDR1 reads SNHLY; CDR2 reads FYNNEI. This CDR3 region has 13 residues. The ends were cut back, 9 bases at V and 2 bases at J, with 13 bases in the middle. CDR3 sequence reads: CASPGRANYGYTF. The DNA for the CDR3 is TGTGCCAGTCCGGGACGGGCCAACTATGGCTACACCTTC.

This clonotype was seen ten or more times. The chain joins TRBV27 to TRBJ2-7; 12 nucleotides align to TRBD2. V lost 5 bases and J lost 3; bases outside the gene matches: 11. Per the germline V gene, CDR1 is MNHEY and CDR2 is SMNVEV (reference sequence). CDR3 size: 17 residues. CDR3 nucleotide sequence: TGTGCCAGCAGTGCCCGGACTAGCGGGACAGCTCTCTACGAGCAGTACTTC. Protein: CASSARTSGTALYEQYF.

The table lists this clonotype with many counts. The chain recombines TRBV20-1 with TRBJ1-5; D ambiguous. Germline assignment: CDR1 DFQATT and CDR2 SNEGSKA (reference sequence). CDR3 length: 14 residues. V was trimmed by 0 bases and J by 6 bases, leaving 12 bases between them. The CDR3 nucleotides read TGCAGTGCTAGAGATCCCACAGCCGGTCAGCCCCAGCATTTT. Protein: CSARDPTAGQPQHF.

The chain recombines TRBV5-8 with TRBJ2-7, with 8 positions matching TRBD1. The germline CDR1 and CDR2 sequences are SGHTS and YDEGEE. V lost 7 bases to trimming and J lost 6 bases; unmatched junction nucleotides: 15. The CDR3 spans 15 residues. The CDR3, as DNA: TGTGCCAGCGGACGGTGGGGGACAGGTTCGATCGAGCAGTACTTC. This gives the protein CASGRWGTGSIEQYF.

This clonotype was detected many times. The chain links TRBV4-3 to TRBJ2-7, with 9 bases identical to TRBD1. The CDR3 has 15 residues. V was clipped by 1 base and J by 3 bases; unmatched bases: 4. The germline gives CDR1 LGHNA, CDR2 YSLEER. The CDR3 nucleotides read TGCGCCAGCAGCCAAGCCGGGACAGGGAACTACGAGCAGTACTTC. It is translated as CASSQAGTGNYEQYF.

This clonotype was recorded a few times. The rearrangement uses TRBV20-1 and TRBJ2-1; 9 bases map to TRBD1. The germline V gene has CDR1 DFQATT and CDR2 SNEGSKA (reference sequence). The CDR3 is 14 amino acids. V shed 7 bases and J 7 bases; nucleotides not matched to a gene: 11. The CDR3: CSVSGTGIFNEQFF. The CDR3 nucleotides read TGCAGTGTTTCCGGGACAGGGATTTTTAATGAGCAGTTCTTC.

This clonotype was seen a few times. The rearrangement links TRBV6-5 to TRBJ2-4; 7 bases are shared with TRBD1. Germline values: CDR1 MNHEY, CDR2 SVGAGI. Unmatched junction bases numbered 7, after V lost 4 bases and J lost 4 bases. The CDR3 is made up of 15 amino acids. The CDR3 DNA reads TGTGCCAGCAGTTCTCTCGGGACAGCTAAAAACATTCAGTACTTC. Encoded protein: CASSSLGTAKNIQYF.

This clonotype was recorded many times. The chain couples TRBV27 to TRBJ2-7, with TRBD1 identical over 9 bases. Germline trimming cut 2 bases from V and 5 bases from J; bases unmatched to any gene: 7. The CDR3 loop spans 15 amino acids. Looked up from germline, CDR1 is MNHEY and CDR2 is SMNVEV (reference sequence). The CDR3 loop is CASSLNWGQGHEQYF. The CDR3 nucleotides are TGTGCCAGCAGTTTAAACTGGGGACAGGGACACGAGCAGTACTTC.

This clonotype was observed a few times. The chain combines TRBV7-2 with TRBJ2-7; D might be TRBD1 (5 bases). From germline, CDR1 is SGHTA and CDR2 FQGNSA. The CDR3 is 13 residues long. V was cut by 5 bases and J by 5 bases, with 13 bases left in between. CDR3: CASSPTQAHEQYF. In DNA form, the CDR3 reads TGTGCCAGCAGCCCCACACAGGCCCACGAGCAGTACTTC.

The chain has TRBV12-3 or TRBV12-4 and TRBJ1-4; D unclear. The CDR3 sequence is 15 residues long. V was pared by 2 bases and J by 0 bases, with 7 bases between. In DNA, the CDR3 is TGTGCCAGCAGTTTAAAGAGGGCAACTAATGAAAAACTGTTTTTT. Encoded protein: CASSLKRATNEKLFF.

V usage is TRBV5-1 and J usage is TRBJ2-3; weak D call: TRBD2 (5 bases). V lost 0 bases and J 4 bases, leaving 12 bases between the germline ends. Germline lookup yields CDR1 SGHRS and CDR2 YFSETQ. The CDR3 extends over 15 amino acids. This chain's CDR3 is CASSLGGSQADTQYF. CDR3 bases: TGCGCCAGCAGCTTGGGAGGGAGTCAAGCAGATACGCAGTATTTT.

The V gene is TRBV19, the J gene TRBJ1-2; TRBD1 matches at 7 bases. Germline CDR1 reads LNHDA; CDR2 reads SQIVND (reference sequence). Unmatched junction bases numbered 9, after V lost 4 bases and J lost 4 bases. This CDR3 region has 15 residues. The CDR3 DNA reads as TGTGCCAGTAGTACCGGGACAGTATCCATCTATGGCTACACCTTC. It specifies CASSTGTVSIYGYTF. Looking up the rest from reference TRBV19 and TRBJ1-2 gives the full variable domain: DGGITQSPKYLFRKEGQNVTLSCEQNLNHDAMYWYRQDPGQGLRLIYYSQIVNDFQKGDIAEGYSVSREKKESFPLTVTSAQKNPTAFYLCASSTGTVSIYGYTFGSGTRLTVV.

This clonotype occurred many times. The chain is built from TRBV14 and TRBJ2-7, with D possibly TRBD2 on 5 matching bases. CDR1 is SGHDN and CDR2 is FVKESK in the germline V gene. The CDR3 covers 14 residues. V was clipped by 1 base and J by 1 base, with 8 bases between them. The CDR3 DNA follows: TGTGCCAGCAGCCAAGGGGAGAATTCCTACGAGCAGTACTTC. As protein: CASSQGENSYEQYF.

In this sample, this clonotype turned up a few times. The chain carries TRBV20-1 and TRBJ1-3; D uncertain. The CDR3 runs 13 residues. CDR1 is DFQATT, CDR2 SNEGSKA, per germline (reference sequence). Trimming pared 5 bases from V and 0 bases from J, leaving 8 bases between. The CDR3 here is CSAWESSGNTIYF. CDR3 DNA: TGCAGTGCTTGGGAGAGCTCTGGAAACACCATATATTTT.

This clonotype was found a few times. The chain couples TRBV6-2 or TRBV6-3 to TRBJ1-2; D gene unclear. V was shortened by 8 bases and J by 5 bases, with 18 bases between the two germline ends. The V gene's germline CDR1 is MNHEY and CDR2 SVGEGT. CDR3 length: 14 amino acids. The CDR3 DNA reads TGTGCCAGCGCGGGCCCGGGGAAAGGATATGGCTACACCTTC. Translation: CASAGPGKGYGYTF.

The genes are TRBV9 and TRBJ2-1; the match to TRBD1 covers 9 bases. Germline trimming cut 7 bases from V and 5 bases from J; bases unmatched to any gene: 7. The CDR3 length is 14 residues. CDR1 and CDR2 (germline): SGDLS, YYNGEE. The CDR3 protein is CASRGQGTNNEQFF. CDR3 DNA: TGTGCCAGCCGCGGACAGGGGACAAACAATGAGCAGTTCTTC.

This clonotype was seen repeatedly, ten times or more. The DNA of the CDR3 is TGTGCCAGCAGCTTAGCGACCCATGAGCAGTACTTC. This gives the protein CASSLATHEQYF. The chain links TRBV7-2 to TRBJ2-7; D is unclear. This CDR3 comprises 12 residues. V gave up 0 bases and J gave up 7 bases, with 7 bases separating them. CDR1 is SGHTA, CDR2 FQGNSA, per germline. The entire variable domain, with the rest obtained from reference TRBV7-2 and TRBJ2-7, is as follows: GAGVSQSPSNKVTEKGKDVELRCDPISGHTALYWYRQSLGQGLEFLIYFQGNSAPDKSGLPSDRFSAERTGGSVSTLTIQRTQQEDSAVYLCASSLATHEQYFGPGTRLTVT.